This entry lists 13 T cell receptor beta chains sequenced from one sample in a study of OX40 agonist ivuxolimab in advanced cancers. Profiling relied on immunoSEQ multiplex PCR, and the TCRdb table lists in-frame clones only, not all of them. The sample lists 68,000 or so clones, 65% to 85% occurring once. Sequencing was performed on CD4+ or CD8+ T cells sorted from blood, taken in a trial of the OX40 agonist ivuxolimab. These receptors were taken from an adult with an advanced solid tumor such as melanoma, head and neck, liver or kidney cancer.

The rearrangement uses TRBV19 and TRBJ1-1, with 7 nucleotides matching TRBD1. Looked up from germline, CDR1 is LNHDA and CDR2 is SQIVND (reference sequence). Germline trimming cut 3 bases from V and 9 bases from J; bases unmatched to any gene: 13. The CDR3 totals 15 residues. CDR3: CASSIQGGQTSKAFF. Written as DNA, the CDR3 is TGTGCCAGTAGTATCCAAGGGGGCCAAACAAGCAAAGCTTTCTTT.

This chain joins TRBV25-1 and TRBJ2-7; D tentatively fits TRBD1 or TRBD2 (7 bases each). The CDR3 is 15 residues long. Germline V gives CDR1 MGHDK, CDR2 SYGVNS. V was pared by 4 bases and J by 4 bases, with 17 bases between. This CDR3 reads CASSATGRVGYEQYF. As DNA, the CDR3 is TGTGCCAGCAGTGCGACAGGGAGGGTCGGGTACGAGCAGTACTTC.

The chain employs TRBV7-8 and TRBJ2-7, with 11 bases fitting TRBD2. The CDR3 totals 17 residues. From germline, CDR1 is SGHVS and CDR2 FQNEAQ. The J segment lost 0 bases and the V segment lost 3 bases, leaving 7 bases of the junction unmatched. The CDR3 DNA reads TGTGCCAGCAGCTTTCGGGAACTAGCGGGGGACTCCTACGAGCAGTACGTC. Translation: CASSFRELAGDSYEQYV.

V usage is TRBV9 and J usage is TRBJ2-2; a possible D gene is TRBD1 (6 bases). The V end was cut by 4 bases, the J end by 6 bases, with 16 bases between. Germline V gives CDR1 SGDLS, CDR2 YYNGEE. CDR3 size: 15 residues. The CDR3 region is CASSPRPGEPGELFF. The CDR3 nucleotides read TGTGCCAGCAGCCCCCGGCCAGGGGAACCCGGGGAGCTGTTTTTT. Together with reference TRBV9 and TRBJ2-2, the CDR3 gives the full variable domain: DSGVTQTPKHLITATGQRVTLRCSPRSGDLSVYWYQQSLDQGLQFLIQYYNGEERAKGNILERFSAQQFPDLHSELNLSSLELGDSALYFCASSPRPGEPGELFFGEGSRLTVL.

The chain employs TRBV27 and TRBJ2-1; 11 nucleotides agree with TRBD2. Germline assignment: CDR1 MNHEY and CDR2 SMNVEV (reference sequence). J gave up 9 bases and V 6 bases, and 4 bases lay outside the gene matches. The CDR3 length is 13 residues. The CDR3 nucleotides are TGTGCCAGCAGAACTGGACTAGCGGGTGAGCAGTTCTTC. It translates to CASRTGLAGEQFF.

The chain links TRBV2 to TRBJ2-7; 13 bases agree with TRBD2. The CDR3 is made up of 14 amino acids. V shed 6 bases and J 6 bases; nucleotides not matched to a gene: 5. CDR1 is SNHLY, CDR2 FYNNEI, per germline. The CDR3 sequence: CASSIGTSGTEQYF. Here the CDR3 DNA reads TGTGCCAGCAGCATCGGGACTAGCGGGACCGAGCAGTACTTC.

V usage is TRBV5-6 and J usage is TRBJ1-2; no clear D gene. This CDR3 region has 16 residues. Germline CDR1 is SGHDT and CDR2 is YYEEEE. Deletions cut 0 bases from V and 8 bases from J, with 20 bases between. In DNA, the CDR3 is TGTGCCAGCAGCTTGGCTCCCCATACAGTCCTTCTGGGCTACACCTTC. This translates into CASSLAPHTVLLGYTF.

V gene TRBV5-4 combines with J gene TRBJ2-7; D not certain. This CDR3 comprises 13 residues. Germline loops: CDR1 SGHNT, CDR2 YYREEE (reference sequence). Trimming pared 4 bases from V and 5 bases from J, leaving 13 bases between. CDR3 loop: CASSQDRRNEQYF. Written as DNA, the CDR3 is TGTGCCAGCAGCCAAGATAGGCGAAACGAGCAGTACTTC.

This chain connects TRBV5-1 to TRBJ1-2, with 10 bases that match TRBD1. V was clipped by 4 bases and J by 8 bases; unmatched bases: 8. CDR1 and CDR2 (germline): SGHRS, YFSETQ. The CDR3 sequence is 14 residues long. CDR3: CASSQGQGTGGYTF. The DNA for the CDR3 is TGCGCCAGCAGCCAGGGACAGGGGACGGGCGGCTACACCTTC. Complete variable domain (other parts from reference TRBV5-1 and TRBJ1-2): KAGVTQTPRYLIKTRGQQVTLSCSPISGHRSVSWYQQTPGQGLQFLFEYFSETQRNKGNFPGRFSGRQFSNSRSEMNVSTLELGDSALYLCASSQGQGTGGYTFGSGTRLTVV.

The rearrangement joins TRBV18 to TRBJ1-2; unclear D gene. From germline, CDR1 is KGHSH and CDR2 LQKENI. Trimming removed 2 bases at V and 6 bases at J, with 13 bases between. CDR3 length: 14 amino acids. In DNA, the CDR3 is TGTGCCAGCTCACCAACGACGGGCGTGGATGGCTACACCTTC. Protein product: CASSPTTGVDGYTF.

The chain recombines TRBV18 with TRBJ1-5, with D hard to call. Trimming took off 2 bases at V and 0 bases at J, with 2 bases between the two ends. The germline V gene has CDR1 KGHSH and CDR2 LQKENI. This CDR3 contains 13 residues. The CDR3 here is CASSPNSNQPQHF. The CDR3, as DNA: TGTGCCAGCTCACCAAATAGCAATCAGCCCCAGCATTTT.

The chain joins TRBV2 to TRBJ1-1, with D uncertain. Per germline, CDR1 SNHLY and CDR2 FYNNEI. V gave up 8 bases and J gave up 5 bases, with 12 bases separating them. The CDR3 is made up of 12 amino acids. The CDR3 DNA is TGTGCCAGCTGGGCGGTAGGGACTGAAGCTTTCTTT. As protein: CASWAVGTEAFF.

The CDR3 DNA reads as TGTGCCAGTAGTCGGGGAGGGACTAGCGGGAGTACCGATGAGCAGTTCTTC. It translates to CASSRGGTSGSTDEQFF. The chain combines TRBV19 with TRBJ2-1; 14 nucleotides match TRBD2. Germline lookup yields CDR1 LNHDA and CDR2 SQIVND (reference sequence). This CDR3 has 17 residues. With V trimmed by 5 bases and J by 8 bases, 11 bases remained unmatched.